This T cell receptor (beta chain) was documented in a study of blood T cell repertoires in COVID-19. Turning to the study itself: Sources were T cells, B-cell-depleted T cells, or PBMCs; the material itself was cDNA or gDNA.

Per the original methods: The assay estimated nucleated cells by amplifying reference gene primers. Sequencing was performed with immunoSEQ multiplex PCR; in TCRdb, only in-frame clones are kept and a portion is missing. From that table come the V and J calls and clone size; the DNA was used to work out D and trimming. The sample yields fewer than 300,000 clones, 75% to 95% seen once. The CDR3 sequence is 15 residues long. Per the germline V gene, CDR1 is MNHEY and CDR2 is SVGAGI. Trimming at V came to 6 bases and at J to 0 bases, leaving 8 bases not matched to a gene. Sample: PBMCs or T cells enriched from blood (not recorded which). This receptor was obtained from a woman in her twenties or thirties who had recovered from COVID-19. The chain couples TRBV6-5 to TRBJ2-7; the match to TRBD2 covers 7 bases. The CDR3 nucleotides read TGTGCCAGCAGCGTGGGGGGGTCCAGCTCCTACGAGCAGTACTTC. Translated: CASSVGGSSSYEQYF.